This is a list of T cell receptor beta chains from one sample in a study of human T cells and chemical hapten exposure. TCRdb itself ran the RACE reads through MiXCR, one entry per CDR3 protein. The sample lists around 350,000 distinct CDR3 sequences, 4.5% to 7% occurring once. Sample: whole blood, taken in connection with sensitization to the hapten diphenylcyclopropenone (DPC). These receptors all come from a woman between 18 and 29 years old with alopecia areata. Some clones in this sample may be carry-over from other donors' samples. The CDR3 runs from the conserved cysteine through the conserved F or W. D genes are given only for firm matches. Clone sizes are given selectively: once, few, many, or a class where the clone is expanded.

clone_size d_call j_call cdr3_length v_call cdr3_nt cdr3_aa
. . TRBJ2-3 14 TRBV20-1 TGCAGTGCTAGAGATGGGCAGGGCACAGATACGCAGTATTTT CSARDGQGTDTQYF
few . TRBJ1-1 13 TRBV20-1 TGCAGTGCTGAAGGTCTGGGGAACACTGAAGCTTTCTTT CSAEGLGNTEAFF
. TRBD1 TRBJ1-4 17 TRBV5-8 TGTGCCAGCAGCCCTGCTCGTTGGACAGGAACCAATGAAAAACTGTTTTTT CASSPARWTGTNEKLFF
many . TRBJ1-5 15 TRBV12-3/TRBV12-4 TGTGCCAGCAGTTTTGCAGCTAATACGAATCAGCCCCAGCATTTT CASSFAANTNQPQHF
many TRBD1 TRBJ1-6 16 TRBV28 TGTGCCAGCAGTTCCGGACAGGGCTCATATTATTCACCCCTCCACTTT CASSSGQGSYYSPLHF
few TRBD1 TRBJ1-5 15 TRBV15 TGTGCCACCAGCGAGTGGACAGGGAAGGGTCAGCCCCAGCATTTT CATSEWTGKGQPQHF
few . TRBJ2-7 14 TRBV25-1 TGTGCCAGCACTAACGACCACCCCTCCTACGAGCAGTACTTC CASTNDHPSYEQYF
many TRBD1 TRBJ1-5 15 TRBV12-3/TRBV12-4 TGTGCCAGCAGTCCAACACCGGGACAGAATCAGCCCCAGCATTTT CASSPTPGQNQPQHF
few . TRBJ2-7 13 TRBV29-1 TGCAGCTTTGGGTCCGGGAGCTCCTACGAGCAGTACTTC CSFGSGSSYEQYF
few . TRBJ1-5 18 TRBV6-6 TGTGCCAGCAGTTACTCGGCGGAGTATGCGTTAAGCAATCAGCCCCAGCATTTT CASSYSAEYALSNQPQHF
few TRBD2 TRBJ2-1 17 TRBV29-1 TGCAGCGTTGAAGGACGACTAGCGGGGGGGCCCTACAATGAGCAGTTCTTC CSVEGRLAGGPYNEQFF
many TRBD1 TRBJ2-5 13 TRBV5-6 TGTGCCAGCAGCTACTCAGGGGGTGAGACCCAGTACTTC CASSYSGGETQYF
few . TRBJ2-1 16 TRBV2 TGTGCCAGCAGTTTGGGACCAGGGGTCGGACTGAATGAGCAGTTCTTC CASSLGPGVGLNEQFF
. TRBD2 TRBJ2-3 17 TRBV10-3 TGTGCCATCAGTGCAAAAGGAACTAGCGGTTCCACAGATACGCAGTATTTT CAISAKGTSGSTDTQYF
many . TRBJ2-7 12 TRBV6-1 TGTGCCAGCTTCCCGGGGCTAGTCGAGCAGTACTTC CASFPGLVEQYF
few TRBD1 TRBJ1-5 15 TRBV10-3 TGTGCCATCAGTGAAGGGCAGGGGGGTAATCAGCCCCAGCATTTT CAISEGQGGNQPQHF
. . TRBJ2-1 17 TRBV24-1 TGTGCCACCAGTTCAGGGTCCGATCAAACGCTCCACAATGAGCAGTTCTTC CATSSGSDQTLHNEQFF
few . TRBJ1-1 14 TRBV5-4 TGTGCCAGCAGCTTAAGCACATTAGTCACTGAAGCTTTCTTT CASSLSTLVTEAFF
many TRBD1 TRBJ1-6 18 TRBV10-3 TGTGCCATCAGTGAGGGACAGGGGGTGACCTCCTATAATTCACCCCTCCACTTT CAISEGQGVTSYNSPLHF
. TRBD1 TRBJ2-4 16 TRBV12-3/TRBV12-4 TGTGCCAGCAACCCAACAGGGGTGGTAGCCAAAAACATTCAGTACTTC CASNPTGVVAKNIQYF
few . TRBJ1-2 15 TRBV7-8 TGTGCCAGCAGCTTAGAGAGACACCTATCGGGGGGCTACACCTTC CASSLERHLSGGYTF
few TRBD1 TRBJ1-2 16 TRBV3-1 TGTGCCAGCAGCCACCTGGACAGGGGGGCGAACTATGGCTACACCTTC CASSHLDRGANYGYTF
many TRBD1 TRBJ1-2 14 TRBV5-1 TGCGCCAGCAGCTGGGGGACAGGGGACTATGGCTACACCTTC CASSWGTGDYGYTF
few . TRBJ1-1 15 TRBV6-5 TGTGCCAGCAGTTACGACAGATGGACAGACACTGAAGCTTTCTTT CASSYDRWTDTEAFF
few TRBD2 TRBJ2-3 16 TRBV7-3 TGTGCCAGCAGTCGGGGACTAGGCGGACACACAGATACGCAGTATTTT CASSRGLGGHTDTQYF
many TRBD1 TRBJ2-7 15 TRBV3-1 TGTGCCAGCAGCCAAAGTCCCGGGACAGTCTACGAGCAGTACTTC CASSQSPGTVYEQYF
few . TRBJ1-2 19 TRBV7-9 TGTGCCAGCAGCTTAAGTCGGTCCGGGCCCGGCAGTGAGCAATATGGCTACACCTTC CASSLSRSGPGSEQYGYTF
many TRBD1 TRBJ2-7 13 TRBV2 TGTGCCAGCAGTCCAGACAGGGACCACGAGCAGTACTTC CASSPDRDHEQYF
few . TRBJ1-6 16 TRBV24-1 TGTGCCACCAGTGGCCGGGACAAATGCTTCCTTCCACCCCTCCACTTT CATSGRDKCFLPPLHF
. TRBD1 TRBJ1-2 16 TRBV7-3 TGTGCCAGCAGCTTGAGGGGGGACAGGGAGGTCTATGGCTACACCTTC CASSLRGDREVYGYTF
few TRBD1 TRBJ1-6 15 TRBV12-3/TRBV12-4 TGTGCCAGCAGTTTAGGACAGGGCTTTAATTCACCCCTCCACTTT CASSLGQGFNSPLHF
few TRBD2 TRBJ2-1 15 TRBV7-9 TGTGCCAGCAGCCAATATAGCGGGCGTGAGAATGAGCAGTTCTTC CASSQYSGRENEQFF
few . TRBJ1-2 14 TRBV3-1 TGTGCCAGCAGCCAATATACCCTCGAGGGAGTCTACACCTTC CASSQYTLEGVYTF
. . TRBJ1-2 14 TRBV7-8 TGTGCCAGCAGCTTTTTGGTGGGATACTATGGCTACACCTTC CASSFLVGYYGYTF
few . TRBJ2-7 15 TRBV25-1 TGTGCCAGCAGTGCTCGGCATCCGAGCTCCTACGAGCAGTACTTC CASSARHPSSYEQYF
many . TRBJ1-2 15 TRBV5-6 TGTGCCAGCAGCTTGGCCACAGGCCACCTTTATGGCTACACCTTC CASSLATGHLYGYTF
few . TRBJ2-5 14 TRBV7-2 TGTGCCAGCAGCTCCTTTACAGGGTCCGAGACCCAGTACTTC CASSSFTGSETQYF
few . TRBJ2-4 14 TRBV3-1 TGTGCCAGCAGCCCGTCCGTGGCTAGGTACATTCAGTACTTC CASSPSVARYIQYF
many TRBD2 TRBJ2-1 16 TRBV6-5 TGTGCCAGCAGTCCGCGGACTAGCGGGGGGCATGGTGAGCAGTTCTTC CASSPRTSGGHGEQFF
few . TRBJ2-3 14 TRBV5-4 TGTGCCAGCAGCTTGTTTGGGGGCGAAGATACGCAGTATTTT CASSLFGGEDTQYF
. . TRBJ1-1 14 TRBV29-1 TGCAGCGTTCGAAGACGGACAGTCGACACTGAAGCTTTCTTT CSVRRRTVDTEAFF